This note documents a single T cell receptor beta chain sequence. Its antigen remains unidentified. The CDR3 contains 13 residues. CDR1 and CDR2 (germline): LNHDA, SQIVND (reference sequence). J gave up 6 bases and V 4 bases, and 3 bases lay outside the gene matches. Only in-frame clones appear in the TCRdb table, and some are missing; sequencing was by immunoSEQ multiplex PCR. There are tens of thousands of clones in the sample; around 85% occur only once, and under 3% lies in the top ten. This sample stems from a study of OX40 agonist ivuxolimab in advanced cancers. Study-wide findings and caveats: Clones of CD4+ and CD8+ blood T cells grew by week 6 at doses of 0.1 to 3.0 mg/kg. Nonresponders, in some cases, also had low normalized T-cell clonal expansion.

This sequence originates from an adult with an advanced solid tumor such as melanoma, head and neck, liver or kidney cancer. The sequencing used CD4+ or CD8+ T cells sorted from blood, collected in a trial of the OX40 agonist ivuxolimab. The chain carries TRBV19 and TRBJ1-5; 7 bases map to TRBD1. The CDR3: CASSKGQVQPQHF. The CDR3 DNA reads as TGTGCCAGTAGTAAAGGACAGGTTCAGCCCCAGCATTTT.